What follows are 25 T cell receptor beta chains derived from one specimen sequenced in a study of cytotoxic CD8 clonotypes in ibrutinib-treated CLL. Libraries were prepared by immunoSEQ multiplex PCR; TCRdb keeps only in-frame clonotypes and omits some of them. The sample holds under 300,000 clones; more than 70% are singletons and the top ten take around 5.1%. Sequences were derived from PBMCs, sampled at disease progression, from a patient treated with ibrutinib. The receptor set was obtained from a human donor with chronic lymphocytic leukemia.

V usage is TRBV6-1 and J usage is TRBJ2-7; D gene ambiguous. CDR1 MNHNS and CDR2 SASEGT come from the germline V gene. Trimming cost V 4 bases and J 5 bases, with 12 bases left between them. The CDR3 is 13 residues long. CDR3 amino acids: CASSGTGRDEQYF. The CDR3 region has the DNA TGTGCCAGCAGTGGGACCGGTAGAGACGAGCAGTACTTC.

The chain is built from TRBV4-3 and TRBJ2-7, with D uncertain. Germline V lookup: CDR1 LGHNA, CDR2 YSLEER. The V end lost 1 base, the J end lost 0 bases, and 10 bases lay between the germline ends. The CDR3 contains 15 residues. The CDR3 sequence: CASSQARLSSYEQYF. The CDR3 nucleotides are TGCGCCAGCAGCCAAGCACGTCTGAGCTCCTACGAGCAGTACTTC.

The chain has TRBV6-6 and TRBJ1-2; D might be TRBD1 (5 bases). The V end lost 4 bases, the J end lost 4 bases, and 13 bases lay between the germline ends. CDR3 size: 14 residues. Germline V gene data show CDR1 as MNHNY and CDR2 as SVGAGI (reference sequence). CDR3 sequence (DNA): TGTGCCAGCAGTTCCGGGACGGAGTTCTATGGCTACACCTTC. Protein sequence: CASSSGTEFYGYTF.

The V gene is TRBV19, the J gene TRBJ1-1; D not certain. The CDR3 is 12 amino acids. Germline V gene data show CDR1 as LNHDA and CDR2 as SQIVND (reference sequence). Trimming cost V 0 bases and J 7 bases, with 6 bases left between them. The CDR3 here is CASSIDRDEAFF. The CDR3 DNA reads TGTGCCAGTAGTATAGATCGGGATGAAGCTTTCTTT.

This chain connects TRBV28 to TRBJ1-4; TRBD1 might be the D (5 bases). Germline V lookup: CDR1 MDHEN, CDR2 SYDVKM. This CDR3 spans 14 amino acids. V shed 3 bases and J shed 4 bases, with 9 bases lying between them. In DNA form, the CDR3 reads TGTGCCAGCAGTTTTTGGGACGATAATGAAAAACTGTTTTTT. Amino acid sequence: CASSFWDDNEKLFF.

This chain connects TRBV27 to TRBJ2-1, with 9 bases lining up with TRBD2. Germline lookup yields CDR1 MNHEY and CDR2 SMNVEV (reference sequence). This CDR3 comprises 15 residues. Trimming took 6 bases from V and 3 from J; bases not matched to a gene: 6. The CDR3, as DNA: TGTGCCAGCAGAGGTCGAGCGGGAGGCTACAATGAGCAGTTCTTC. This codes for CASRGRAGGYNEQFF.

The chain links TRBV13 to TRBJ1-2; D call uncertain. Germline CDR1 and CDR2: PRHDT and FYEKMQ (reference sequence). The V end lost 0 bases, the J end lost 5 bases, and 16 bases lay between the germline ends. CDR3 length equals 16 residues. The CDR3 DNA is TGTGCCAGCAGCTTAGGAGTGGGGTATAGTCGGTATGGCTACACCTTC. It translates to CASSLGVGYSRYGYTF.

This chain uses TRBV4-2 with TRBJ2-2, with 7 bases aligning to TRBD2. Germline lookup yields CDR1 LGHNA and CDR2 YNFKEQ. V trimming: 4 bases; J trimming: 3 bases; junction bases outside the gene matches: 11. CDR3 size: 17 residues. The CDR3 region is CASSPLGGGVDTGELFF. CDR3 in DNA: TGTGCCAGCAGCCCCCTGGGGGGGGGAGTGGACACCGGGGAGCTGTTTTTT.

The DNA of the CDR3 is TGCGCCAGCAGTGAGTACCCATCGGGCACAGATACGCAGTATTTT. Amino acid sequence: CASSEYPSGTDTQYF. This chain connects TRBV10-1 to TRBJ2-3; D is undetermined. The V end was cut by 1 base, the J end by 1 base, with 9 bases between. CDR3 size: 15 residues. In germline, CDR1 is WNHNN, CDR2 SYGVQD (reference sequence).

This clone was picked up one time. This chain uses TRBV5-1 with TRBJ1-1, with D possibly TRBD1 on 5 matching bases. The CDR3 is 14 residues long. Looked up from germline, CDR1 is SGHRS and CDR2 is YFSETQ. Deletions cut 4 bases from V and 1 base from J, with 11 bases between. CDR3 in amino acids: CASSAATGNTEAFF. The CDR3 nucleotides are TGCGCCAGCAGCGCCGCCACAGGGAACACTGAAGCTTTCTTT. The complete variable domain, with remaining parts taken from reference TRBV5-1 and TRBJ1-1, reads KAGVTQTPRYLIKTRGQQVTLSCSPISGHRSVSWYQQTPGQGLQFLFEYFSETQRNKGNFPGRFSGRQFSNSRSEMNVSTLELGDSALYLCASSAATGNTEAFFGQGTRLTVV.

The chain couples TRBV5-5 to TRBJ1-1; D possibly corresponds to TRBD1 (5 bases). V was shortened by 4 bases and J by 4 bases, with 14 bases between the two germline ends. Germline V gene data show CDR1 as SGHKS and CDR2 as YYEKEE (reference sequence). The CDR3 is 14 residues long. The CDR3 DNA reads as TGTGCCAGCAGCGGGGACGTTCGGGGCACTGAAGCTTTCTTT. Translating gives CASSGDVRGTEAFF.

The J gene is TRBJ2-7, the V gene TRBV7-9; 8 positions match TRBD1. Germline loops: CDR1 SEHNR, CDR2 FQNEAQ (reference sequence). The J segment lost 6 bases and the V segment lost 5 bases, leaving 3 bases of the junction unmatched. The CDR3 consists of 12 residues. The CDR3 reads CASSIDRGEQYF. The CDR3 nucleotides read TGTGCCAGCAGCATCGACAGGGGCGAGCAGTACTTC.

The chain is built from TRBV28 and TRBJ2-1, with 8 bases matching TRBD2. This CDR3 contains 13 residues. In germline, CDR1 is MDHEN, CDR2 SYDVKM. V lost 2 bases and J lost 13; bases outside the gene matches: 7. CDR3 DNA: TGTGCCAGCAGTTTACAGCTAGCGGGCTCTCAGTTCTTC. It codes for CASSLQLAGSQFF.

The chain uses TRBV9 and TRBJ2-5, with TRBD2 matching over 13 bases. CDR1 SGDLS and CDR2 YYNGEE come from the germline V gene. V dropped 3 bases and J dropped 5; count of bases not matched to a gene: 7. The CDR3 has 16 residues. Written as DNA, the CDR3 is TGTGCCAGCAGCGCCCGACTAGCGGGAGGAAGGGAGACCCAGTACTTC. As protein: CASSARLAGGRETQYF.

This chain links TRBV28 with TRBJ2-3; maybe TRBD2 (6 bases). Per the germline V gene, CDR1 is MDHEN and CDR2 is SYDVKM. Trimming shortened V by 2 bases and J by 0 bases, and 9 bases separated the two germline ends. The CDR3 extends over 15 amino acids. The CDR3 spells CASSLGGWSTDTQYF. For the CDR3, the DNA is TGTGCCAGCAGTTTAGGGGGGTGGAGCACAGATACGCAGTATTTT.

The gene calls are TRBV11-1 and TRBJ2-1, with 8 positions matching TRBD2. CDR1 and CDR2 from the germline V gene are SGHAT and FQDESV (reference sequence). Trimming removed 1 base from V and 6 bases from J; junction bases left unmatched: 8. The CDR3 extends over 16 amino acids. DNA for the CDR3: TGTGCCAGCAGCTTAGTCTTTGGGACTAGTCGCAATGAGCAGTTCTTC. It yields the protein CASSLVFGTSRNEQFF. The full variable domain, completed using reference TRBV11-1 and TRBJ2-1, is EAEVAQSPRYKITEKSQAVAFWCDPISGHATLYWYRQILGQGPELLVQFQDESVVDDSQLPKDRFSAERLKGVDSTLKIQPAELGDSAMYLCASSLVFGTSRNEQFFGPGTRLTVL.

V usage is TRBV5-4 and J usage is TRBJ1-2, with TRBD1 as a possible D gene (6 bases). The V and J ends lost 4 bases and 2 bases respectively, with 9 bases between them. Germline V gene lookup returns CDR1 SGHNT and CDR2 YYREEE (reference sequence). This CDR3 comprises 13 residues. The CDR3 loop is CASSETGNYGYTF. The CDR3 DNA sequence: TGTGCCAGCAGCGAAACAGGGAACTATGGCTACACCTTC.

This clone was recorded a few times. Different DNA sequences within this sample yield the same CDR3. The gene calls are TRBV20-1 and TRBJ2-3; D perhaps matches TRBD1 (5 bases). The CDR3 spans 11 residues. Trimming took 2 bases from V and 5 from J, leaving 5 bases between them. From germline, CDR1 is DFQATT and CDR2 SNEGSKA (reference sequence). CDR3 in DNA: TGCAGTGCTAGACAGGGAGATACGCAGTATTTT. Amino acids: CSARQGDTQYF.

This clone was counted between two and nine times. The chain links TRBV6-5 to TRBJ1-1; a possible D gene is TRBD1 (5 bases). Germline values: CDR1 MNHEY, CDR2 SVGAGI. V was clipped by 5 bases and J by 0 bases, with 10 bases between them. This CDR3 is 14 amino acids long. CDR3 coding DNA: TGTGCCAGCAGTCCGACAGCTATGAACACTGAAGCTTTCTTT. This encodes CASSPTAMNTEAFF.

The genes are TRBV5-1 and TRBJ2-7, with TRBD2 matching over 9 bases. After removal of 0 bases from V and 0 bases from J, the junction contained 4 bases not matched to a gene. Germline V gene data show CDR1 as SGHRS and CDR2 as YFSETQ. The CDR3 is 16 residues long. In DNA, the CDR3 is TGCGCCAGCAGCTTGGGACTAGCGGACCACTCCTACGAGCAGTACTTC. It encodes CASSLGLADHSYEQYF. Full variable domain (missing parts from reference TRBV5-1 and TRBJ2-7): KAGVTQTPRYLIKTRGQQVTLSCSPISGHRSVSWYQQTPGQGLQFLFEYFSETQRNKGNFPGRFSGRQFSNSRSEMNVSTLELGDSALYLCASSLGLADHSYEQYFGPGTRLTVT.

CDR3 DNA sequence: TGTGCCAGCAGCTTACGCGGAGTAGCCTACGAGCAGTACTTC. It yields the protein CASSLRGVAYEQYF. The chain has TRBV7-9 and TRBJ2-7; D gene uncertain. This CDR3 has 14 residues. Germline lookup yields CDR1 SEHNR and CDR2 FQNEAQ (reference sequence). Between the trimmed V and J ends, which lost 2 bases and 2 bases, there was a span of 10 bases.

The V and J genes are TRBV28 and TRBJ2-7; maybe TRBD1 (5 bases). Trimming took off 7 bases at V and 1 base at J, with 5 bases between the two ends. The CDR3 consists of 11 residues. Germline V gives CDR1 MDHEN, CDR2 SYDVKM. CDR3 in DNA: TGTGCCAGCAAGGGGTCCTACGAGCAGTACTTC. Protein product: CASKGSYEQYF.

V usage is TRBV5-1 and J usage is TRBJ2-1, with TRBD2 matching 10 bases. This CDR3 has 18 residues. V was clipped by 3 bases and J by 4 bases; unmatched bases: 13. The germline V gene has CDR1 SGHRS and CDR2 YFSETQ. For the CDR3, the DNA is TGCGCCAGCAGCTCGGGACTTCACACTAGCGGGATTTACAATGAGCAGTTCTTC. Amino acids: CASSSGLHTSGIYNEQFF.

The chain recombines TRBV2 with TRBJ2-7; D not resolved. Trimming took off 4 bases at V and 0 bases at J, with 13 bases between the two ends. This CDR3 is built from 15 residues. CDR1 and CDR2 from the germline V gene are SNHLY and FYNNEI. CDR3 DNA: TGTGCCAGCAGTGTCTACCAAAGACCCTCCTACGAGCAGTACTTC. This codes for CASSVYQRPSYEQYF.

This clone was counted once. The gene calls are TRBV7-9 and TRBJ1-2; no definite D call. Germline V gene data show CDR1 as SEHNR and CDR2 as FQNEAQ (reference sequence). V was cut by 2 bases and J by 7 bases, with 14 bases left in between. CDR3 length equals 14 residues. The CDR3 here is CASSLPKKVVGYTF. Here the CDR3 DNA reads TGTGCCAGCAGCTTACCAAAGAAGGTTGTTGGCTACACCTTC.